The TCR beta chain under discussion was sequenced for a study of blood T cell repertoires in COVID-19. The overall study: T cells, B-cell-depleted T cells, or PBMCs supplied cDNA or gDNA.

This CDR3 has 15 residues. The trim removed 3 bases at V and 3 bases at J, leaving 8 bases unmatched. Germline V CDR1 and CDR2: SGDLS, YYNGEE. Seattle's enrolled individuals joined amid active infection and were then monitored longitudinally. TCRdb's table, derived via immunoSEQ multiplex PCR, lists solely in-frame clones and lacks some. The sample includes 300,000 to 450,000 clones, around 90% of them seen just once. This TCR came from a woman aged 60-70 years with COVID-19, enrolled during active disease. Sequenced sample: peripheral blood. V is TRBV9 and J is TRBJ2-5, with 7 nucleotides matching TRBD2. CDR3 sequence reads: CASSARDRGEETQYF. CDR3 coding DNA: TGTGCCAGCAGCGCGCGCGATCGGGGGGAAGAGACCCAGTACTTC. Combining the CDR3 with reference TRBV9 and TRBJ2-5 gives the whole variable domain DSGVTQTPKHLITATGQRVTLRCSPRSGDLSVYWYQQSLDQGLQFLIQYYNGEERAKGNILERFSAQQFPDLHSELNLSSLELGDSALYFCASSARDRGEETQYFGPGTRLLVL.